What follows are 31 T cell receptor beta chains derived from one specimen sequenced in a study of T cells in localized non-small cell lung cancer. Some clones are missing from TCRdb's copy, which holds only in-frame ones; the method was immunoSEQ multiplex PCR. The table has tens of thousands of clones, 91% seen once. The starting material was peripheral blood mononuclear cells, obtained before any cancer treatment. All receptors derive from a female donor aged 60 or older with stage II lung adenocarcinoma.

The V and J genes are TRBV19 and TRBJ1-2, with 9 bases lining up with TRBD1. Germline CDR1 is LNHDA and CDR2 is SQIVND (reference sequence). The trim removed 7 bases at V and 0 bases at J, leaving 12 bases unmatched. The CDR3 runs to 17 residues. CDR3 DNA: TGTGCCAGTACAAAAGGCGTACAGGGGGCTTCTAACTATGGCTACACCTTC. Protein product: CASTKGVQGASNYGYTF. Together with reference TRBV19 and TRBJ1-2, the CDR3 gives the full variable domain: DGGITQSPKYLFRKEGQNVTLSCEQNLNHDAMYWYRQDPGQGLRLIYYSQIVNDFQKGDIAEGYSVSREKKESFPLTVTSAQKNPTAFYLCASTKGVQGASNYGYTFGSGTRLTVV.

The rearrangement joins TRBV27 to TRBJ1-2; maybe TRBD1 (5 bases). Trimming pared 5 bases from V and 4 bases from J, leaving 11 bases between. The CDR3 length is 13 residues. CDR1 is MNHEY, CDR2 SMNVEV, per germline (reference sequence). Written as DNA, the CDR3 is TGTGCCAGCAGTATGGACACCCGCTATGGCTACACCTTC. Amino acid sequence: CASSMDTRYGYTF.

The chain links TRBV30 to TRBJ1-1; no clear D. Germline V gives CDR1 GTSNPN, CDR2 SVGIG (reference sequence). The CDR3 spans 13 residues. The ends were cut back, 8 bases at V and 0 bases at J, with 13 bases in the middle. This CDR3 reads CAQEREVNTEAFF. Here the CDR3 DNA reads TGTGCCCAGGAGCGGGAGGTGAACACTGAAGCTTTCTTT. Variable domain in full (rest from reference TRBV30 and TRBJ1-1): SQTIHQWPATLVQPVGSPLSLECTVEGTSNPNLYWYRQAAGRGLQLLFYSVGIGQISSEVPQNLSASRPQDRQFILSSKKLLLSDSGFYLCAQEREVNTEAFFGQGTRLTVV.

The CDR3 loop reads CASSPSSGGPGEQFF. The CDR3 nucleotides are TGTGCCAGCAGCCCCTCTAGCGGGGGGCCGGGGGAGCAGTTCTTC. The genes are TRBV4-2 and TRBJ2-1; TRBD2 matches 11 bases. The CDR3 length is 15 residues. Unmatched junction bases numbered 9, after V lost 4 bases and J lost 10 bases. The germline gives CDR1 LGHNA, CDR2 YNFKEQ.

J is TRBJ2-2 and V is TRBV4-2; TRBD2 might be the D (5 bases). Germline V gene data show CDR1 as LGHNA and CDR2 as YNFKEQ. Trimming took 0 bases from V and 3 from J, leaving 14 bases between them. The CDR3 consists of 17 residues. For the CDR3, the DNA is TGTGCCAGCAGCCAAGATGAGACGCCCGGGGACACCGGGGAGCTGTTTTTT. As protein: CASSQDETPGDTGELFF.

The chain joins TRBV7-9 to TRBJ2-5; D gene ambiguous. Germline lookup yields CDR1 SEHNR and CDR2 FQNEAQ (reference sequence). The CDR3 consists of 15 residues. V gave up 1 base and J gave up 0 bases, with 9 bases separating them. The CDR3 sequence is CASSLGPADQETQYF. CDR3 in DNA: TGTGCCAGCAGCTTAGGGCCGGCAGACCAAGAGACCCAGTACTTC.

V is TRBV25-1 and J is TRBJ1-4, with a tentative D call TRBD1 (6 bases). The CDR3 totals 15 residues. The germline CDR1 and CDR2 sequences are MGHDK and SYGVNS. V gave up 3 bases and J gave up 7 bases, with 15 bases separating them. In nucleotides, the CDR3 is TGTGCCAGCAGTGACTGGACAGCGGCCAGTGAAAAACTGTTTTTT. Protein product: CASSDWTAASEKLFF.

V gene TRBV2 combines with J gene TRBJ1-5; no definite D call. The CDR3 loop spans 13 amino acids. V was trimmed by 3 bases and J by 5 bases, leaving 8 bases between them. Germline assignment: CDR1 SNHLY and CDR2 FYNNEI. CDR3 DNA sequence: TGTGCCAGCAGTGAGTGGGGAGATCAGCCCCAGCATTTT. Its translation: CASSEWGDQPQHF.

J is TRBJ1-1 and V is TRBV9; D perhaps matches TRBD1 (6 bases). CDR1 is SGDLS, CDR2 YYNGEE, per germline. This CDR3 comprises 15 residues. Trimming cost V 0 bases and J 3 bases, with 12 bases left between them. The CDR3 region has the DNA TGTGCCAGCAGCGTAGGAGACCCAGGGGACACTGAAGCTTTCTTT. Its translation: CASSVGDPGDTEAFF.

The rearrangement links TRBV21-1 to TRBJ1-6; the table's D call, TRBD1, was not checked against the DNA. TRBV21-1 is annotated as a pseudogene. The CDR3 is 14 residues long. CDR3 sequence reads: CASSKEVTDSPLHF. The CDR3 DNA follows: TGTGCCAGCAGCAAAGAGGTTACAGATTCACCCCTCCACTTT.

The V call is TRBV6-1, the J call TRBJ1-5; TRBD1 matches 9 bases. Losses at the gene ends were 6 bases for V and 7 bases for J; bases not matched to a gene: 7. In germline, CDR1 is MNHNS, CDR2 SASEGT. The CDR3 has 14 amino acids. CDR3 sequence (DNA): TGTGCCAGCAGCTCCGGGACAGGGCAACAGCCCCAGCATTTT. Its translation: CASSSGTGQQPQHF.

The chain is built from TRBV25-1 and TRBJ1-2; no reliable D call. This CDR3 contains 18 residues. Germline loops: CDR1 MGHDK, CDR2 SYGVNS. The V gene lost 2 bases and the J gene lost 0 bases, with 19 bases spanning the gap. The CDR3 spells CASSEPRSSGLANYGYTF. DNA for the CDR3: TGTGCCAGCAGTGAACCCCGTAGTAGTGGGTTAGCTAACTATGGCTACACCTTC.

The CDR3: CASSQNKEGYNEKLFF. In DNA, the CDR3 is TGCGCCAGCAGCCAAAACAAAGAGGGGTATAATGAAAAACTGTTTTTT. The rearrangement links TRBV5-1 to TRBJ1-4; TRBD1 is a possible D gene (5 bases). This CDR3 is 16 amino acids long. Trimming removed 4 bases at V and 4 bases at J, with 17 bases between. Germline V lookup: CDR1 SGHRS, CDR2 YFSETQ.

The CDR3 sequence is CASSLGVNTEAFF. CDR3 bases: TGTGCCAGCAGCTTAGGGGTAAACACTGAAGCTTTCTTT. V gene TRBV5-4 combines with J gene TRBJ1-1, with a weak D call TRBD1 (5 bases). The CDR3 is 13 amino acids. Trimming stripped 2 bases from V and 2 bases from J, with 7 bases between. Germline CDR1 reads SGHNT; CDR2 reads YYREEE (reference sequence).

The J gene is TRBJ2-1, the V gene TRBV18, with a possible D match to TRBD2 (6 bases). Germline lookup yields CDR1 KGHSH and CDR2 LQKENI. The CDR3 length is 14 residues. V was shortened by 8 bases and J by 5 bases, with 16 bases between the two germline ends. CDR3: CASAGLSGHNEQFF. The CDR3 DNA sequence: TGTGCCAGCGCGGGACTCTCTGGGCACAATGAGCAGTTCTTC.

The chain is built from TRBV11-2 and TRBJ2-5, with 12 bases lining up with TRBD1. Germline V gene data show CDR1 as SGHAT and CDR2 as FQNNGV. The CDR3 spans 17 residues. V dropped 3 bases and J dropped 5; count of bases not matched to a gene: 10. The DNA of the CDR3 is TGTGCCAGCAGCTTCCGGGACAGGGGGCTTTTTCGGGAGACCCAGTACTTC. Amino acid sequence: CASSFRDRGLFRETQYF.

The chain employs TRBV7-2 and TRBJ2-1; D remains ambiguous. V was trimmed by 1 base and J by 2 bases, leaving 12 bases between them. The germline V gene encodes CDR1 SGHTA and CDR2 FQGNSA. The length of the CDR3 is 16 residues. The CDR3 reads CASSLGPDYAYNEQFF. The DNA of the CDR3 is TGTGCCAGCAGCTTAGGCCCCGATTATGCCTACAATGAGCAGTTCTTC.

This clone showed up just once. The V and J genes are TRBV6-5 and TRBJ1-5; 7 positions agree with TRBD1. J gave up 2 bases and V 5 bases, and 3 bases lay outside the gene matches. The CDR3 spans 14 residues. CDR1 is MNHEY, CDR2 SVGAGI, per germline. The DNA of the CDR3 is TGTGCCAGCAGTAGACAGGGCGGCAATCAGCCCCAGCATTTT. It codes for CASSRQGGNQPQHF.

The CDR3 coding sequence is TGTGCCAGCAGCTTAGTAGGGAAGGGGCCAGGCTACACCTTC. Amino acid sequence: CASSLVGKGPGYTF. The rearrangement joins TRBV7-2 to TRBJ1-2, with D perhaps TRBD1 (5 bases). V lost 1 base, J lost 8 bases, and 14 bases lay in between. The CDR3 is 14 residues long. Germline V gene data show CDR1 as SGHTA and CDR2 as FQGNSA.

This clone was recorded only once. CDR3 sequence reads: CSVGGQGALGSEQFF. The CDR3 bases are TGCAGCGTTGGCGGACAGGGGGCGCTTGGGAGTGAGCAGTTCTTC. This rearrangement joins TRBV29-1 to TRBJ2-1; 11 nucleotides agree with TRBD1. Trimming removed 4 bases from V and 9 bases from J; junction bases left unmatched: 11. This CDR3 has 15 amino acids. Germline V gene lookup returns CDR1 SQVTM and CDR2 ANQGSEA.

This clone has only one observation. The gene calls are TRBV5-4 and TRBJ1-1; D unresolved. Between the trimmed V and J ends, which lost 3 bases and 1 base, there was a span of 13 bases. Germline V CDR1 and CDR2: SGHNT, YYREEE (reference sequence). This CDR3 has 15 amino acids. CDR3 nucleotides: TGTGCCAGCAGCTCGCCTTTAGGAGGGAACACTGAAGCTTTCTTT. Translation: CASSSPLGGNTEAFF.

The V gene is TRBV11-2, the J gene TRBJ2-7; D not resolved. V was cut by 6 bases and J by 6 bases, with 9 bases left in between. Germline CDR1 reads SGHAT; CDR2 reads FQNNGV. This CDR3 comprises 11 residues. The CDR3 DNA reads as TGTGCCAGCAGTAAAAGTCCCGAGCAGTACTTC. Its translation is CASSKSPEQYF.

This sequence joins TRBV19 and TRBJ2-1; D not certain. The CDR3 runs 13 residues. Between the trimmed V and J ends, which lost 0 bases and 13 bases, there was a span of 13 bases. Germline-derived CDR1 and CDR2 are LNHDA and SQIVND (reference sequence). The DNA for the CDR3 is TGTGCCAGTAGTATAGAGACGCCAAGCCCCCAGTTCTTC. Protein sequence: CASSIETPSPQFF. Complete variable domain (other parts from reference TRBV19 and TRBJ2-1): DGGITQSPKYLFRKEGQNVTLSCEQNLNHDAMYWYRQDPGQGLRLIYYSQIVNDFQKGDIAEGYSVSREKKESFPLTVTSAQKNPTAFYLCASSIETPSPQFFGPGTRLTVL.

V is TRBV5-8 and J is TRBJ2-1; 12 positions match TRBD2. This CDR3 comprises 15 residues. Losses at the gene ends were 2 bases for V and 6 bases for J; bases not matched to a gene: 3. CDR1 is SGHTS, CDR2 YDEGEE, per germline. CDR3 in DNA: TGTGCCAGCAGCTTTCTAGCGGGGGGGGGCAATGAGCAGTTCTTC. Its protein is CASSFLAGGGNEQFF.

The chain links TRBV19 to TRBJ2-1; a weak D match, TRBD1 (5 bases). This CDR3 has 12 residues. The germline CDR1 and CDR2 sequences are LNHDA and SQIVND (reference sequence). V was shortened by 5 bases and J by 7 bases, with 9 bases between the two germline ends. The CDR3: CASSVQGNEQFF. DNA for the CDR3: TGTGCCAGTAGTGTGCAGGGTAATGAGCAGTTCTTC.

The chain recombines TRBV10-2 with TRBJ2-7; D is perhaps TRBD2 (5 bases). The CDR3 totals 12 residues. V lost 10 bases, J lost 3 bases, and 13 bases lay in between. Per germline, CDR1 WSHSY and CDR2 SAAADI. CDR3: CATRDSHYEQYF. The CDR3 DNA follows: TGCGCCACCCGGGATTCCCACTACGAGCAGTACTTC.

In this sample, this clone turned up once. This chain uses TRBV28 with TRBJ1-6; TRBD1 might be the D (5 bases). There are 15 residues in the CDR3. Germline assignment: CDR1 MDHEN and CDR2 SYDVKM. V shed 5 bases and J shed 4 bases, with 12 bases lying between them. For the CDR3, the DNA is TGTGCCAGCAGTCCCCAGGGAGTGTATAATTCACCCCTCCACTTT. Residues: CASSPQGVYNSPLHF.

In its sample, this clone was seen once. This chain links TRBV30 with TRBJ2-6, with 7 positions matching TRBD2. The J segment lost 0 bases and the V segment lost 3 bases, leaving 8 bases of the junction unmatched. Germline V CDR1 and CDR2: GTSNPN, SVGIG (reference sequence). CDR3 length: 17 amino acids. CDR3 sequence: CAWSWEGQDSGANVLTF. Here the CDR3 DNA reads TGTGCCTGGAGCTGGGAGGGCCAGGACTCTGGGGCCAACGTCCTGACTTTC.

The chain joins TRBV30 to TRBJ1-1; tentative D call: TRBD1 (5 bases). The CDR3 extends over 12 amino acids. The germline CDR1 and CDR2 sequences are GTSNPN and SVGIG (reference sequence). Trimming cost V 2 bases and J 5 bases, with 9 bases left between them. CDR3 nucleotides: TGTGCCTGGAGTCCGGGGGGAACTGAAGCTTTCTTT. Protein sequence: CAWSPGGTEAFF.

A word on this clone: Other nucleotide sequences from this sample produce the same CDR3. The J gene is TRBJ1-1, the V gene TRBV6-5; TRBD1 matches 7 bases. The CDR3 totals 15 residues. The V segment lost 0 bases and the J segment 3 bases; nucleotides outside the gene matches: 4. CDR1 MNHEY and CDR2 SVGAGI come from the germline V gene. CDR3: CASSYSPGGDTEAFF. DNA for the CDR3: TGTGCCAGCAGTTACTCTCCAGGGGGGGACACTGAAGCTTTCTTT.

This rearrangement joins TRBV6-5 to TRBJ1-3; possibly TRBD1 for D (5 bases). V was trimmed by 6 bases and J by 0 bases, leaving 12 bases between them. The germline V gene has CDR1 MNHEY and CDR2 SVGAGI. CDR3 length equals 15 residues. CDR3 residues: CASSSTGGSGNTIYF. The CDR3 DNA reads as TGTGCCAGCAGCTCAACAGGCGGCTCTGGAAACACCATATATTTT.